A single sample gave rise to the 10 T cell receptor beta chains below, sequenced in a study of OX40 agonist ivuxolimab in advanced cancers. The repertoire was sequenced with immunoSEQ multiplex PCR; TCRdb's copy has only in-frame clones and lacks some. This sample carries 70,000 or so clones, 90% to 95% of them seen once, and the ten largest clones take 7.6%. The sequencing here drew on CD4+ or CD8+ T cells sorted from blood, taken in a trial of the OX40 agonist ivuxolimab. The receptor source for this set is an adult with an advanced solid tumor such as melanoma, head and neck, liver or kidney cancer.

Only one count was recorded for this clone. The V and J genes are TRBV27 and TRBJ1-3; no clear D gene. Germline CDR1 MNHEY, CDR2 SMNVEV (reference sequence). The CDR3 is 13 amino acids. V shed 6 bases and J shed 4 bases, with 10 bases lying between them. In nucleotides, the CDR3 is TGTGCCAGCAGGACCCCGGTCGGAAACACCATATATTTT. This translates into CASRTPVGNTIYF.

The V gene is TRBV21-1, the J gene TRBJ1-2. TRBV21-1 is described as a pseudogene. The CDR3 is made up of 14 amino acids. CDR3 nucleotides: TGTGCCAGCAGCAAAGGGATCGGGCCCTATGGCTACACCTTC. Residues: CASSKGIGPYGYTF.

The chain recombines TRBV19 with TRBJ2-7; perhaps TRBD1 as D (6 bases). Germline V CDR1 and CDR2: LNHDA, SQIVND (reference sequence). The CDR3 runs to 15 residues. Trimming shortened V by 5 bases and J by 0 bases, and 14 bases separated the two germline ends. The CDR3 protein is CASSAHRASSYEQYF. CDR3 nucleotide sequence: TGTGCCAGTAGTGCCCACAGGGCTAGCTCCTACGAGCAGTACTTC.

This chain links TRBV19 with TRBJ1-1; D possibly corresponds to TRBD1 (5 bases). This CDR3 is built from 14 residues. V lost 6 bases, J lost 3 bases, and 14 bases lay in between. From germline, CDR1 is LNHDA and CDR2 SQIVND (reference sequence). The DNA for the CDR3 is TGTGCCAGTAGCGTATGGGGGGGGGACACTGAAGCTTTCTTT. Residues: CASSVWGGDTEAFF.

This sequence joins TRBV5-1 and TRBJ1-1, with D unclear. Deletions cut 2 bases from V and 0 bases from J, with 8 bases between. The germline gives CDR1 SGHRS, CDR2 YFSETQ. The CDR3 sequence is 14 residues long. CDR3 amino acids: CASSFLSLNTEAFF. In DNA form, the CDR3 reads TGCGCCAGCAGCTTTTTGAGTCTGAACACTGAAGCTTTCTTT. Supplemented by reference TRBV5-1 and TRBJ1-1, the full variable domain reads KAGVTQTPRYLIKTRGQQVTLSCSPISGHRSVSWYQQTPGQGLQFLFEYFSETQRNKGNFPGRFSGRQFSNSRSEMNVSTLELGDSALYLCASSFLSLNTEAFFGQGTRLTVV.

The rearrangement uses TRBV9 and TRBJ1-1; no clear D gene. The CDR3 sequence is 16 residues long. Germline V gives CDR1 SGDLS, CDR2 YYNGEE. V was trimmed by 0 bases and J by 0 bases, leaving 12 bases between them. This chain's CDR3 is CASSVGSGGVNTEAFF. The CDR3, as DNA: TGTGCCAGCAGCGTAGGGTCGGGAGGAGTGAACACTGAAGCTTTCTTT.

The V call is TRBV5-4, the J call TRBJ1-1, with D hard to call. Trimming left V 1 base short and J 5 bases short, with 15 bases between. Germline CDR1 is SGHNT and CDR2 is YYREEE (reference sequence). The CDR3 has 15 residues. The DNA of the CDR3 is TGTGCCAGCAGCTTGATGGGGAAGAGGTCGACTGAAGCTTTCTTT. Residues: CASSLMGKRSTEAFF.

This chain joins TRBV10-3 and TRBJ2-1; possible D gene TRBD1, 5 bases. Trimming cost V 6 bases and J 8 bases, with 11 bases left between them. Germline V CDR1 and CDR2: ENHRY, SYGVKD. The CDR3 extends over 12 amino acids. CDR3 residues: CAISVKGDEQFF. In DNA form, the CDR3 reads TGTGCCATCAGCGTCAAAGGGGATGAGCAGTTCTTC.

The V call is TRBV5-6, the J call TRBJ2-2; 8 positions match TRBD1. The CDR3 runs 16 residues. CDR1 and CDR2 from the germline V gene are SGHDT and YYEEEE. With V trimmed by 9 bases and J by 5 bases, 15 bases remained unmatched. The DNA of the CDR3 is TGTGCCACCTCCCAGGGGGCGCGATCGGATACCGGGGAGCTGTTTTTT. Its translation is CATSQGARSDTGELFF.

This clone occurred once. The V call is TRBV7-8, the J call TRBJ2-1, with a tentative D call TRBD2 (6 bases). Germline V lookup: CDR1 SGHVS, CDR2 FQNEAQ. CDR3 length: 15 residues. V was clipped by 5 bases and J by 1 base, with 12 bases between them. CDR3 sequence reads: CASSPTGGSYNEQFF. DNA for the CDR3: TGTGCCAGCAGCCCCACCGGGGGATCCTACAATGAGCAGTTCTTC.